This T cell receptor beta chain emerged from a study of T cell repertoires in cytomegalovirus infection. About the research overall: Public TCR beta signatures were indicative of both CMV infection and a matching HLA type.

In TCRdb, the reads were re-called with MiXCR into one record per CDR3 protein. The top ten hold less than 9.5% of the sample, which has approximately 630,000 distinct CDR3 sequences, less than 25% seen once. The sample consisted of CD8+ T cells from PBMCs. This clonotype was obtained from a human donor in good health (CMV status not recorded). Some clones in this sample may be carry-over from other donors' samples.

CDR3 in DNA: TGTGCCAGCAGTGAAGTCGGACTAGCGGGGGGAGCGCGTGGCAATGAGCAGTTCTTC. This codes for CASSEVGLAGGARGNEQFF. The rearrangement links TRBV2 to TRBJ2-1, with 14 positions matching TRBD2. V lost 1 base, J lost 6 bases, and 11 bases stayed unmatched. Germline assignment: CDR1 SNHLY and CDR2 FYNNEI. The CDR3 length is 19 residues. The variable domain in full, completed from reference TRBV2 and TRBJ2-1, reads EPEVTQTPSHQVTQMGQEVILRCVPISNHLYFYWYRQILGQKVEFLVSFYNNEISEKSEIFDDQFSVERPDGSNFTLKIRSTKLEDSAMYFCASSEVGLAGGARGNEQFFGPGTRLTVL.